Included here is one TCR beta chain sequence, with context. This record comes from a study of CD8 T cells in Susac syndrome. RNA was extracted with the RNeasy kit, and a quantity of about 0.45 to 1 ug was reverse transcribed using random hexamers. Multiplex immunoSEQ PCR targeted 54 Vbeta and 13 Jbeta TCR beta segments. Each CDR3 protein is one row after TCRdb ran MiXCR on the immunoSEQ multiplex PCR reads. The sample holds 150,000 to 200,000 distinct CDR3 sequences, less than 95% seen once. Trimming removed 2 bases from V and 8 bases from J; junction bases left unmatched: 10. The CDR3 extends over 15 amino acids. Germline CDR1 is SEHNR and CDR2 is FQNEAQ (reference sequence). The sequenced target, TCR beta, came from blood CD8+ and CD4+ T cells.

Input material: CD4+ T cells from PBMCs. The chain couples TRBV7-9 to TRBJ1-2; 8 bases map to TRBD1. This TCR came from a human donor with multiple sclerosis. The chain's CDR3 is CASSLPDRGGGGYTF. CDR3 coding DNA: TGTGCCAGCAGCTTACCCGACAGGGGTGGAGGGGGCTACACCTTC.